This entry concerns a single TCR beta chain. Its antigen is as yet unknown. One junction end does not reproduce the germline sequence, and a read error may be involved. The CDR3 is 14 amino acids. The germline V gene has CDR1 MNHNS and CDR2 SASEGT. The data belong to a study of lymphopenia after photon versus proton radiotherapy. Study results and limitations: Only patients who died were analyzed for survival; proton advantage is unproven.

Generated by immunoSEQ multiplex PCR, the TCRdb table keeps only in-frame clones and is missing some. The sample holds about 26,000 clones; more than 80% are singletons and the top ten take roughly 5.5%. The receptor was isolated from a man aged 25 to 40 with gastric cancer. Material: peripheral blood, obtained from a patient treated with photon-based radiotherapy. This chain links TRBV6-1 with TRBJ1-2, with D possibly being TRBD1 (6 bases). This CDR3 is CASREVDRIYGYTF. CDR3 nucleotide sequence: TGTGCCAGCAGAGAAGTAGACAGGATTTATGGCTACACCTTC.